The T cell receptor (beta chain) described here comes from a study of T cells in localized non-small cell lung cancer. Germline V gene data show CDR1 as SGHNT and CDR2 as YENEEA. Trimming removed 1 base from V and 5 bases from J, with 8 bases in between. The CDR3 has 14 amino acids. Using immunoSEQ multiplex PCR, the repertoire was profiled, and TCRdb retains in-frame clones only, with some absent. This sample has 900 to 1,300 clones, with more than 20% found just once. This clone was found a few times. The sequencing here drew on normal lung tissue next to the tumor, taken before any cancer treatment. The receptor's source is a male donor aged 60 or older with stage III lung adenocarcinoma. The chain employs TRBV11-3 and TRBJ2-2; D gene unclear. Here the CDR3 reads CASSLVEETGELFF. CDR3 coding DNA: TGTGCCAGCAGCTTAGTCGAGGAAACCGGGGAGCTGTTTTTT. The full variable domain, in which reference TRBV11-3 and TRBJ2-2 provide the parts outside the CDR3, is EAGVVQSPRYKIIEKKQPVAFWCNPISGHNTLYWYLQNLGQGPELLIRYENEEAVDDSQLPKDRFSAERLKGVDSTLKIQPAELGDSAVYLCASSLVEETGELFFGEGSRLTVL.